This T cell receptor beta chain is drawn from a study of blood T cell repertoires in COVID-19. At the level of the study: The study drew acute and convalescent COVID-19 samples from the United States, Italy and Spain.

Trimming took 4 bases from V and 2 from J, leaving 18 bases between them. Per the germline V gene, CDR1 is SGDLS and CDR2 is YYNGEE. The CDR3 sequence is 16 residues long. Original methodology: Nucleated cell counts were estimated from reference gene primer amplification. Only in-frame clones appear in the TCRdb table, and some are missing; sequencing was by immunoSEQ multiplex PCR. That table gives V, J and clone size, and the DNA gave D and trimming. The table lists 90,000 to 110,000 clones, over 75% of them singletons, with 4% to 5% in the top ten. The sequencing input was peripheral blood. This TCR came from a man aged 50 or older with acute or convalescent COVID-19. This chain joins TRBV9 and TRBJ2-5, with a tentative D call TRBD2 (6 bases). CDR3 sequence (DNA): TGTGCCAGCAGCCCCCAAGGGGACTGGAGGCAAGAGACCCAGTACTTC. Protein: CASSPQGDWRQETQYF.